This is a list of T cell receptor beta chains from one sample in a study of Ad26.COV2.S vaccination and SARS-CoV-2 variants. Profiling relied on immunoSEQ multiplex PCR, and the TCRdb table lists in-frame clones only, not all of them. Here the sample spans 250,000 to 300,000 clones, roughly 86% being singletons. Sequenced material: peripheral blood, taken in a trial of Ad26.COV2.S vaccine versus placebo. Every receptor here comes from a person between 18 and 59 years old who received the Ad26.COV2.S COVID-19 vaccine or a placebo. CDR3s leave out the opening cysteine and the closing phenylalanine or tryptophan.

v_call,cdr3_length,j_call,cdr3_aa
TRBV9,13,TRBJ2-1,ASSLKGERLNEQF
TRBV2,13,TRBJ2-5,ASSVRTSGQETQY
TRBV11-2,13,TRBJ1-2,ASSSNSGGAGGYT
TRBV5-4,13,TRBJ2-5,ASSLYGTSGRVQY
TRBV7-8,14,TRBJ1-1,ASSSSSGTVDTEAF
TRBV5-1,14,TRBJ2-1,ASIPGLAGGYNEQF
TRBV27,13,TRBJ2-3,ASSSNRGRTDTQY
TRBV2,11,TRBJ1-1,ASSVGVRTEAF
TRBV6-5,12,TRBJ1-4,ASKTGGVGEKLF
TRBV12-3/TRBV12-4,10,TRBJ1-2,ASTPGRYGYT
TRBV7-7,13,TRBJ2-1,ASSLTQEAYNEQF
TRBV18,13,TRBJ2-4,ASSPSRGGGNIQY
TRBV19,10,TRBJ1-5,ASSASSGPQH
TRBV7-2,12,TRBJ2-1,ASSFAGAYNEQF
TRBV7-2,10,TRBJ1-3,ASSSRVDTIY
TRBV11-2,11,TRBJ2-7,ASSLTTGREQY
TRBV5-1,16,TRBJ2-2,ASSLLLLAGGSTGELF
TRBV5-1,12,TRBJ1-1,ASSPGTGGTEAF
TRBV27,15,TRBJ2-2,ASSPPPWGGNTGELF
TRBV3-1/TRBV3-2,13,TRBJ1-6,ASSQGSTGGRPLH
TRBV3-1/TRBV3-2,17,TRBJ2-3,ASSQDHGGLAGATDTQY
TRBV4-2,16,TRBJ2-6,ASSQSHDRSSGANVLT
TRBV6-2/TRBV6-3,13,TRBJ2-7,ASSYDPGLAAEQY
TRBV7-9,14,TRBJ1-5,ASSLVGQGGDQPQH
TRBV11-2,10,TRBJ2-1,ASSPGSGPEF
TRBV2,12,TRBJ1-4,ASSEKGQGVKLF
TRBV9,12,TRBJ2-5,ASSALPGTETQY
TRBV6-6,12,TRBJ2-7,ASRPTSGSVEQY
TRBV7-9,12,TRBJ2-2,ASSSQGGTGELF
TRBV12-3/TRBV12-4,11,TRBJ1-2,ASSFRRSYGYT
TRBV4-2,12,TRBJ1-2,ASSRGQGWDGYT
TRBV12-3/TRBV12-4,11,TRBJ2-1,ASSLSGYNEQF
TRBV6-5,14,TRBJ1-2,ASSYRASNTRNGYT
TRBV2,16,TRBJ2-1,ASSERPPGTGFNNEQF
TRBV5-8,11,TRBJ1-1,ASSREMNTEAF
TRBV4-3,13,TRBJ2-7,ASSQVLGGGYEQY
TRBV18,12,TRBJ2-7,ASSSTGRHYEQY
TRBV18,13,TRBJ1-1,ASSPPSRVETEAF
TRBV6-5,11,TRBJ2-5,ASSYEGRKTQY
TRBV6-5,11,TRBJ2-7,ASSQDPQYEQY
TRBV4-2,15,TRBJ2-6,ASSQDGTSSWANVLT
TRBV3-1/TRBV3-2,14,TRBJ2-4,ASSQVQRETKNIQY
TRBV10-1,11,TRBJ1-2,ASHVTITYGYT
TRBV5-4,13,TRBJ2-7,ASSLAGTAAYEQY
TRBV5-4,14,TRBJ2-1,ASSLGREGVGNEQF
TRBV18,14,TRBJ1-3,ASSPGTGASGNTIY
TRBV4-1,17,TRBJ2-2,ASSQDPRTSGGWVGELF
TRBV9,13,TRBJ2-1,ASSLLAGVNNEQF
TRBV6-1,14,TRBJ1-3,ASSEGDPSSGNTIY
TRBV9,12,TRBJ1-5,ASSVGFSNQPQH
TRBV7-9,12,TRBJ1-1,ASSLDTGRTEAF
TRBV6-4,13,TRBJ2-1,ASSPGGGRYNEQF
TRBV7-9,14,TRBJ2-1,ASSLASGGPNDEQF